These T cell receptor beta chains were read from a single sample in a study of T cell responses to AZD1222 COVID-19 vaccine. Using immunoSEQ multiplex PCR, the repertoire was profiled, and TCRdb retains in-frame clones only, with some absent. The sample includes around 94,000 clones, 80% to 85% of them seen just once. Here the sequenced sample was peripheral blood, taken on day 0 of AZD1222 vaccination. The receptors shown here come from an adult in good health. The CDR3 runs from the conserved cysteine through the conserved F or W. The D gene is left open where the match is weak. The size of a clone is reported for some rows only, either as once, few or many, or as a class for expanded clones.

J,V,size,D,DNA,CDR3
TRBJ1-5,TRBV4-2,medium-sized,TRBD1,TGTGCCAGCAGCCAAGCCCAGGGGGCAGGTCAGCCCCAGCATTTT,CASSQAQGAGQPQHF
TRBJ2-5,TRBV9,once,.,TGTGCCAGCAGCGTACAGGTGGGCGGGACCCAGTACTTC,CASSVQVGGTQYF
TRBJ2-2,TRBV7-9,.,.,TGTGCCAGCAGCCCCTTAGGGACGGCTAACACCGGGGAGCTGTTTTTT,CASSPLGTANTGELFF
TRBJ2-5,TRBV5-1,.,.,TGCGCCAGCAGCTTGGTCGGGGAACAAGAGACCCAGTACTTC,CASSLVGEQETQYF
TRBJ2-1,TRBV19,.,TRBD1,TGTGCCAGTAGTATAGAGAGCACCGGGACAGGGTTGGTTGAGCAGTTCTTC,CASSIESTGTGLVEQFF
TRBJ1-2,TRBV6-5,once,.,TGTGCCAGCAGCTACCGGCGTGGGATCTATGGCTACACCTTC,CASSYRRGIYGYTF
TRBJ2-1,TRBV4-2,.,TRBD2,TGTGCCAGCAGCCAGGGGACTAGCGGGGTTTCCTACAATGAGCAGTTCTTC,CASSQGTSGVSYNEQFF
TRBJ1-2,TRBV18,.,TRBD1,TGTGCCAGCTCACCTTTTACCGCCGGGACAGGGGTCTATGGCTACACCTTC,CASSPFTAGTGVYGYTF
TRBJ2-2,TRBV19,.,.,TGTGCCAACCAACTCGGGGCTAGAGGTCCCGGGGAGCTGTTTTTT,CANQLGARGPGELFF
TRBJ1-2,TRBV28,.,TRBD1,TGTGCCGGACTTGACAGGGGGCAAGGCTACACCTTC,CAGLDRGQGYTF
TRBJ2-5,TRBV2,.,.,TGTGCCAGCAGCCTCGAGACCCAGTACTTC,CASSLETQYF
TRBJ2-7,TRBV15,.,.,TGTGCCACCAGCCTGGGGGCTAGCGTCTCCTACGAGCAGTACTTC,CATSLGASVSYEQYF
TRBJ1-2,TRBV6-5,.,.,TGTGCCAGCAGTTACAGTACCGCAAACTATGGCTACACCTTC,CASSYSTANYGYTF
TRBJ2-2,TRBV19,.,.,TGTGCCAGTAGGTCAGGGACCTTATTGAACACCGGGGAGCTGTTTTTT,CASRSGTLLNTGELFF
TRBJ2-1,TRBV5-8,.,.,TGTGCCAGCAGCCACTTGTACAATGAGCAGTTCTTC,CASSHLYNEQFF
TRBJ2-2,TRBV4-1,.,.,TGCGCCAGCAGCCAAGAGTTACAGGGACGGGGGGAGCTGTTTTTT,CASSQELQGRGELFF
TRBJ1-5,TRBV18,.,TRBD1,TGTGCCAGCTCAAACAGGGGGCGTCTTAATCAGCCCCAGCATTTT,CASSNRGRLNQPQHF
TRBJ1-6,TRBV10-3,.,TRBD1,TGTGCCATCAGTCAGGGGGCCTATAATTCACCCCTCCACTTT,CAISQGAYNSPLHF
TRBJ2-3,TRBV19,.,TRBD1,TGTGCCAGTAGTAACAGGGGGCGTACAGATACGCAGTATTTT,CASSNRGRTDTQYF
TRBJ2-5,TRBV24-1,.,TRBD1,TGTGCCACCAGTGATCCGACAGGGGACGAGACCCAGTACTTC,CATSDPTGDETQYF
TRBJ1-4,TRBV3-1/TRBV3-2,.,.,TGTGCCAGCAGACAGACAGGAACTAATGAAAAACTGTTTTTT,CASRQTGTNEKLFF
TRBJ2-3,TRBV27,.,.,TGTGCCAGCAGCCATAGTGGGGACAAATCAGATACGCAGTATTTT,CASSHSGDKSDTQYF
TRBJ2-5,TRBV5-1,.,.,TGCGCCAGCAGCTTGAGTGGGAGCGGGGAGACCCAGTACTTC,CASSLSGSGETQYF
TRBJ1-2,TRBV10-3,.,TRBD1,TGTGCCATCACTGCCGGGACAGAGTATGGCTACACCTTC,CAITAGTEYGYTF
TRBJ2-1,TRBV7-2,.,.,TGTGCCAGCAGCCCCGTCGCGGGACCCTACAATGAGCAGTTCTTC,CASSPVAGPYNEQFF
TRBJ1-1,TRBV5-1,.,TRBD1,TGCGCCAGCAGCTTGAACAGGGGTGGTTCTGAAGCTTTCTTT,CASSLNRGGSEAFF
TRBJ2-7,TRBV7-2,.,.,TGTGCCAGCAGCTTAGTGACGACAAACGAGCAGTACTTC,CASSLVTTNEQYF
TRBJ1-2,TRBV5-1,.,.,TGCGCCAGCAGCTGGATAGGGGCTCTCGACTCCTATGGCTACACCTTC,CASSWIGALDSYGYTF
TRBJ1-5,TRBV2,.,.,TGTGCCAGCAGAACGGAGGCGAACCAGCCCCAGCATTTT,CASRTEANQPQHF
TRBJ2-5,TRBV5-1,.,TRBD1,TGCGCCAGCAGCTTAGACAGGGGCGGAGAGACCCAGTACTTC,CASSLDRGGETQYF
TRBJ1-2,TRBV19,.,.,TGTGCCAGTAGATCGGCCCCTGAGTTGTGGGGCTACACCTTC,CASRSAPELWGYTF
TRBJ2-7,TRBV10-3,.,TRBD2,TGTGCCATCAATTCGGGACTAGCGGGATCCGAGCAGTACTTC,CAINSGLAGSEQYF
TRBJ2-5,TRBV5-1,.,.,TGCGCCAGCAGCTTGGGGGGGAGCGAGACCCAGTACTTC,CASSLGGSETQYF
TRBJ1-2,TRBV6-5,.,TRBD1,TGTGCCAGCAGTTACTCGGCAGGGGGAGGCTACACCTTC,CASSYSAGGGYTF
TRBJ1-5,TRBV12-3/TRBV12-4,.,.,TGTGCCAGCACAGAATATAGCAATCAGCCCCAGCATTTT,CASTEYSNQPQHF
TRBJ2-1,TRBV14,.,.,TGTGCCAGCAGCGAAGACCCCCTAGCTTATGAGCAGTTCTTC,CASSEDPLAYEQFF
TRBJ1-6,TRBV30,.,TRBD1,TGTGCCTGGACTTCATCGACAGGGCTCTCACCCCTCCACTTT,CAWTSSTGLSPLHF
TRBJ2-2,TRBV5-6,once,.,TGTGCCAGCAGCTTTCGAACTAGGACGAACACCGGGGAGCTGTTTTTT,CASSFRTRTNTGELFF
TRBJ2-2,TRBV5-1,.,.,TGCGCCAGCAGCTTCCGGGATCCCGGTGGCACCGGGGAGCTGTTTTTT,CASSFRDPGGTGELFF
TRBJ1-5,TRBV11-3,once,TRBD1,TGTGCCAGCAGCTCGGAGGACAGGGTCTTTTTTTATCAGCCCCAGCATTTT,CASSSEDRVFFYQPQHF
TRBJ2-5,TRBV5-4,.,TRBD2,TGTGCCAGCAGCTCGGGAGGGAACTTCCAAGAGACCCAGTACTTC,CASSSGGNFQETQYF
TRBJ1-2,TRBV20-1,.,.,TGCAGTGCTAGTGGCGGGAGGGGTGACTATGGCTACACCTTC,CSASGGRGDYGYTF
TRBJ2-7,TRBV4-2,.,.,TGTGCCAGCAGCCAAGACCGGACCTCTTGGGAGCAGTACTTC,CASSQDRTSWEQYF
TRBJ1-4,TRBV11-3,.,.,TGTGCCAGCAGCCGGGGGAATGAAAAACTGTTTTTT,CASSRGNEKLFF
TRBJ2-2,TRBV11-3,.,.,TGTGCCAGCAGCTTAGATTTCTCTTGGGAGGTTAGAGGCGGGGAGCTGTTTTTT,CASSLDFSWEVRGGELFF
TRBJ2-3,TRBV9,.,TRBD2,TGTGCCAGCAGCCCCCGGACTAGCGGGACTACAGATACGCAGTATTTT,CASSPRTSGTTDTQYF